This T cell receptor (beta chain) was captured by sequencing in a study of early T cells in non-severe SARS-CoV-2 infection. Overall study: It was bulk RNA from unsorted whole blood that was sequenced, and the chains were unpaired.

Germline-derived CDR1 and CDR2 are SEHNR and FQNEAQ (reference sequence). The V end was cut by 7 bases, the J end by 2 bases, with 8 bases between. This CDR3 spans 13 amino acids. Worth noting for this clonotype: Its target is not known.

Each single cDNA molecule received a unique molecular identifier. One entry per CDR3 protein results from TCRdb running MiXCR on the 5' RACE reads. This table has tens of thousands of distinct CDR3 sequences, 11% appearing once. Study-level results: Using VDJdb, the matching emphasized anti-spike CD8 responses while missing private and CD4 specificities.

Sequencing was performed on whole blood. This chain links TRBV7-9 with TRBJ2-2, with D possibly TRBD1 on 6 matching bases. This TCR was recovered from an adult who was a healthcare worker with PCR-confirmed SARS-CoV-2 infection or an uninfected control (not recorded which). The chain's CDR3 is CASTDRNTGELFF. CDR3 coding DNA: TGTGCCAGCACGGACAGAAACACCGGGGAGCTGTTTTTT.